This T cell receptor beta chain originates from a study of patients and donors after allogeneic stem cell transplantation. TCRdb recomputed calls from the RT-PCR reads with MiXCR, one row per CDR3 protein. This sample carries tens of thousands of distinct CDR3 sequences, under 50% of them seen once, and the ten largest clones take roughly two thirds. Sequencing used blood, either unsorted or a sorted T cell fraction (not recorded which). The sequence derives from a human donor who was either an allogeneic HSCT recipient or a stem cell or donor lymphocyte infusion donor (not recorded which). It is not recorded whose cells these are; they may come from a transplant donor.

CDR3 nucleotide sequence: TGTGCCAGCCGCCCCCCACAGAAGAGCGGGAGTGTGACCAAAAACATTCAGTACTTC. The encoded protein is CASRPPQKSGSVTKNIQYF. This chain joins TRBV6-2 or TRBV6-3 and TRBJ2-4, with 8 bases matching TRBD2. The V and J ends lost 8 bases and 2 bases, in that order; junction bases with no gene match: 20. The CDR3 spans 19 residues. Germline CDR1 is MNHEY and CDR2 is SVGEGT.